Listed here are 21 T cell receptor beta chains from one sample, sequenced in a study of blood T cells in healthy people across ages. Sample-barcoded 5' priming and a J-beta primer mix drove a second PCR of roughly 7 to 11 cycles. TCRdb re-called the 5' RACE reads through MiXCR, storing one row per CDR3 protein. This table has about 1 million distinct CDR3 sequences, almost 25% appearing once. This same sample was also part of a study on T cells of mothers and their children.

Source material: blood. The receptors originated from a girl aged 2 to 9 in good health.

J is TRBJ2-7 and V is TRBV6-1; D possibly corresponds to TRBD2 (5 bases). This CDR3 is 13 amino acids long. Trimming removed 7 bases at V and 2 bases at J, with 12 bases between. Germline-derived CDR1 and CDR2 are MNHNS and SASEGT. The chain's CDR3 is CASIADSTYEQYF. The CDR3 region has the DNA TGTGCCAGCATTGCGGACTCCACCTACGAGCAGTACTTC.

This clonotype was seen ten or more times. V is TRBV4-1 and J is TRBJ2-5; D is perhaps TRBD2 (5 bases). V dropped 4 bases and J dropped 7 bases, with 10 bases sitting between them. The length of the CDR3 is 12 residues. Looked up from germline, CDR1 is MGHRA and CDR2 is YSYEKL. The CDR3 bases are TGCGCCAGCAGCCTTATAGGAGGGACCCAGTACTTC. Translated: CASSLIGGTQYF.

This clonotype was seen a few times. The V call is TRBV7-9, the J call TRBJ1-2, with D unclear. The CDR3 extends over 13 amino acids. CDR1 is SEHNR and CDR2 is FQNEAQ in the germline V gene (reference sequence). Trimming left V 5 bases short and J 5 bases short, with 12 bases between. The DNA of the CDR3 is TGTGCCAGCAGCATGGGCCCCCAATATGGCTACACCTTC. This gives the protein CASSMGPQYGYTF.

The chain recombines TRBV12-3 or TRBV12-4 with TRBJ1-6; the match to TRBD1 covers 7 bases. V lost 6 bases to trimming and J lost 10 bases; unmatched junction nucleotides: 3. The CDR3 is 12 amino acids. DNA for the CDR3: TGTGCCAGCAGGACAGGGTACTCACCCCTCCACTTT. Residues: CASRTGYSPLHF.

The chain uses TRBV9 and TRBJ2-2; 10 nucleotides line up with TRBD2. In germline, CDR1 is SGDLS, CDR2 YYNGEE. V lost 0 bases and J lost 2; bases outside the gene matches: 4. This CDR3 spans 17 amino acids. CDR3: CASSVGLAGGNTGELFF. CDR3 sequence (DNA): TGTGCCAGCAGCGTAGGGTTAGCGGGAGGTAACACCGGGGAGCTGTTTTTT.

The chain couples TRBV24-1 to TRBJ2-1; TRBD2 is a possible D gene (5 bases). Germline values: CDR1 KGHDR, CDR2 SFDVKD. Trimming shortened V by 5 bases and J by 0 bases, and 10 bases separated the two germline ends. The CDR3 covers 15 residues. This chain's CDR3 is CATSGKGSSYNEQFF. In DNA, the CDR3 is TGTGCCACCAGTGGGAAAGGGAGCTCCTACAATGAGCAGTTCTTC.

This clonotype was seen a few times. This chain connects TRBV15 to TRBJ1-2, with D hard to call. The CDR3 totals 12 residues. The ends were cut back, 5 bases at V and 6 bases at J, with 10 bases in the middle. CDR1 and CDR2 from the germline V gene are LNHNV and YYDKDF (reference sequence). CDR3: CATSPLRDGYTF. Written as DNA, the CDR3 is TGTGCCACCAGCCCCCTGAGGGATGGCTACACCTTC.

V gene TRBV6-2 or TRBV6-3 combines with J gene TRBJ2-1; 7 nucleotides line up with TRBD1. The J call may be faulty, since TRBJ2-5 better matches the DNA end. There are 12 residues in the CDR3. The germline CDR1 and CDR2 sequences are MNHEY and SVGEGT. The CDR3, as DNA: TGTGCCAGCCAAGGGGGCGAGGAGACCCAGTACTTC. This gives the protein CASQGGEETQYF.

This clonotype occurred a few times. V usage is TRBV6-6 and J usage is TRBJ1-3, with D tentatively TRBD1 (5 bases). This CDR3 is 14 amino acids long. Germline CDR1 is MNHNY and CDR2 is SVGAGI (reference sequence). V was trimmed by 2 bases and J by 8 bases, leaving 13 bases between them. CDR3 nucleotide sequence: TGTGCCAGCAGTTACGTTGCCAGGGAGGACACCATATATTTT. Protein: CASSYVAREDTIYF.

The chain recombines TRBV20-1 with TRBJ1-5; D is uncertain. Germline CDR1 reads DFQATT; CDR2 reads SNEGSKA (reference sequence). CDR3 length: 12 amino acids. With 3 bases removed from V and 1 base from J, the gap between germline ends came to 4 bases. CDR3 region: CSARDSNQPQHF. The CDR3 coding sequence is TGCAGTGCTAGGGACAGCAATCAGCCCCAGCATTTT.

This chain connects TRBV2 to TRBJ2-7; 7 nucleotides agree with TRBD2. The V and J ends lost 9 bases and 0 bases, in that order; junction bases with no gene match: 11. CDR3 size: 15 residues. The germline CDR1 and CDR2 sequences are SNHLY and FYNNEI. Written as DNA, the CDR3 is TGTGCCAGTGGCGGGGGAACGGCCGCCTCCTACGAGCAGTACTTC. Translating gives CASGGGTAASYEQYF.

This chain connects TRBV12-3 or TRBV12-4 to TRBJ2-3, with D tentatively TRBD2 (5 bases). V lost 8 bases and J 1 base, leaving 16 bases between the germline ends. This CDR3 region has 15 residues. This CDR3 reads CASESGPGGTDTQYF. For the CDR3, the DNA is TGTGCCAGCGAATCCGGGCCCGGGGGCACAGATACGCAGTATTTT.

The chain links TRBV4-1 to TRBJ2-4; D is unclear. CDR3 length equals 13 residues. Trimming took off 4 bases at V and 3 bases at J, with 7 bases between the two ends. Per the germline V gene, CDR1 is MGHRA and CDR2 is YSYEKL. The CDR3: CASSLLVKNIQYF. The CDR3 nucleotides read TGCGCCAGCAGCCTACTTGTCAAAAACATTCAGTACTTC.

This clonotype was counted a few times. DNA for the CDR3: TGTGCCATCAGTGAGTCGGGAGATACGCAGTATTTT. It codes for CAISESGDTQYF. This chain links TRBV10-3 with TRBJ2-3; D not certain. This CDR3 has 12 amino acids. Trimming pared 0 bases from V and 5 bases from J, leaving 3 bases between. Germline-derived CDR1 and CDR2 are ENHRY and SYGVKD.

The gene calls are TRBV12-3 or TRBV12-4 and TRBJ1-2, with D possibly matching TRBD1 (5 bases). The V and J ends lost 6 bases and 2 bases respectively, with 16 bases between them. The CDR3 runs to 15 residues. The CDR3 loop reads CASSYRPGDNYGYTF. Written as DNA, the CDR3 is TGTGCCAGCAGCTACAGGCCTGGTGACAACTATGGCTACACCTTC.

This clonotype has just a few counts. V and J are TRBV7-2 and TRBJ2-3; possibly TRBD2 for D (6 bases). The CDR3 covers 15 residues. Germline CDR1 SGHTA, CDR2 FQGNSA. Trimming left V 4 bases short and J 1 base short, with 12 bases between. CDR3 amino acids: CASSSEGRRTDTQYF. In DNA form, the CDR3 reads TGTGCCAGCAGCTCGGAGGGGCGGCGCACAGATACGCAGTATTTT. Drawing the rest from reference TRBV7-2 and TRBJ2-3, the complete variable domain is GAGVSQSPSNKVTEKGKDVELRCDPISGHTALYWYRQSLGQGLEFLIYFQGNSAPDKSGLPSDRFSAERTGGSVSTLTIQRTQQEDSAVYLCASSSEGRRTDTQYFGPGTRLTVL.

This clonotype turned up a few times. The rearrangement joins TRBV4-1 to TRBJ2-5; D unclear. The assigned J gene may be wrong: the sequence end matches TRBJ2-7 better. Germline lookup yields CDR1 MGHRA and CDR2 YSYEKL. This CDR3 has 14 amino acids. The CDR3 DNA sequence: TGCGCCAGCAGCCAAGAGGACGTCCCCTACGAGCAGTACTTC. Amino acid sequence: CASSQEDVPYEQYF.

This clonotype was counted only a few times. This chain connects TRBV3-1 to TRBJ2-1; D is ambiguous. V was shortened by 1 base and J by 5 bases, with 3 bases between the two germline ends. Germline V gene lookup returns CDR1 LGHDT and CDR2 YNNKEL (reference sequence). The CDR3 extends over 12 amino acids. CDR3: CASSQANNEQFF. The CDR3 nucleotides are TGTGCCAGCAGCCAAGCGAACAATGAGCAGTTCTTC.

This chain links TRBV12-3 or TRBV12-4 with TRBJ1-5; the D gene is possibly TRBD1 (5 bases). The CDR3 extends over 14 amino acids. V dropped 8 bases and J dropped 2 bases, with 13 bases sitting between them. This CDR3 is CASGGGSGNQPQHF. CDR3 coding DNA: TGTGCCAGCGGGGGAGGGAGTGGCAATCAGCCCCAGCATTTT.

A few counts support this clonotype. The chain recombines TRBV5-1 with TRBJ2-1; 11 bases are shared with TRBD2. Germline V gives CDR1 SGHRS, CDR2 YFSETQ. V shed 4 bases and J 3 bases; nucleotides not matched to a gene: 6. This CDR3 spans 16 amino acids. CDR3 amino acids: CASSKRLAGFYNEQFF. CDR3 nucleotide sequence: TGCGCCAGCAGCAAGCGACTAGCGGGGTTCTACAATGAGCAGTTCTTC. Variable domain in full (rest from reference TRBV5-1 and TRBJ2-1): KAGVTQTPRYLIKTRGQQVTLSCSPISGHRSVSWYQQTPGQGLQFLFEYFSETQRNKGNFPGRFSGRQFSNSRSEMNVSTLELGDSALYLCASSKRLAGFYNEQFFGPGTRLTVL.

The J gene is TRBJ2-5, the V gene TRBV20-1; D unclear. The DNA end favors TRBJ2-1, so the J call may be wrong. CDR1 is DFQATT and CDR2 is SNEGSKA in the germline V gene (reference sequence). The CDR3 contains 14 residues. The CDR3 is CSARVSRIYNEQFF. The DNA of the CDR3 is TGCAGTGCTAGAGTTAGTCGGATCTACAATGAGCAGTTCTTC.